This T cell receptor beta chain came from a study of CD8+ T cells in alopecia areata. General study findings and limits: Against the mouse data, patients shared TCRs less clearly, possibly for HLA reasons. Scalp data also include sequences from resident alphabeta T cells of normal skin. Especially in alopecia totalis/universalis, lesional scalp showed greater clonality than normal scalp did.

RNA extraction and reverse transcription yielded cDNA as sequencing template. Some clones are missing from TCRdb's copy, which holds only in-frame ones; the method was immunoSEQ multiplex PCR. The repertoire consists of tens of thousands of clones, with roughly 51% occurring once and the leading ten covering under 6.5%. With respect to this clone: Antigen unknown.

The CDR3 has 17 residues. Germline CDR1 SNHLY, CDR2 FYNNEI. With 7 bases clipped from V and 0 bases from J, the junction kept 12 bases outside the gene matches. Researchers took lesional scalp punch biopsies and peripheral blood from people who were alopecia areata patients. The sequence was obtained from a human donor with alopecia areata. The sequenced sample consisted of NKG2D-high CD8+ T cells sorted from blood. The chain carries TRBV2 and TRBJ2-5; 9 nucleotides match TRBD2. CDR3 amino acids: CASTPAGGLGYQETQYF. The CDR3 region has the DNA TGTGCCAGCACGCCAGCGGGGGGCCTAGGGTACCAAGAGACCCAGTACTTC.